This TCR beta chain was captured by sequencing in a study of Ad26.COV2.S vaccination and SARS-CoV-2 variants (dated by TCRdb to the early 2020s). At the level of the whole study: Vaccine-arm donors were drawn from COV1001, a multicentre, randomized, double-blind, placebo-controlled phase I-IIa trial of Ad26.COV2.S in healthy adults. The TCR-sequenced set comprised around 30 samples: some 19 Ad26.COV2.S vaccine recipients, 5 placebo recipients and 8 SARS-CoV-2 convalescent individuals. TCRbeta repertoire sequencing was used to assess the specificity and breadth of SARS-CoV-2-reactive T cell receptors after Ad26.COV2.S vaccination. Trial participants were randomized into five groups of five: low-dose or high-dose Ad26.COV2.S given once or twice, or placebo on both occasions. Blinding of investigators to trial group allocation was maintained during experiments and outcome assessment. Dosing of Ad26.COV2.S was intramuscular, at either 5x10^10 or 1x10^11 viral particles, delivered as one shot or as two shots spaced 56 days apart. On the study overall, not on this receptor specifically: According to the authors, total T cell responses may have been underestimated by the TCR breadth and depth analyses. Higher spike-specific TCR breadth was observed in Ad26.COV2.S recipients than in placebo recipients (P = 0.0014). Substantial breadth of spike-specific CD8+ and CD4+ T cell responses was reported after vaccination. Vaccine and placebo recipients had similar non-spike TCR breadth, a finding consistent with the vaccine containing only spike. Comparing responses between vaccine doses or regimens was not something the study was powered to do.

Notes on this clone: Its binding antigen is unknown. No quality values exist for individual bases; no much larger clone is one base distant.

The immunoSEQ Assay was used to sequence TCRbeta CDR3 regions. After extraction, genomic DNA underwent amplification by bias-controlled multiplex PCR, followed by high-throughput sequencing. The original methods were these. To quantify the absolute abundance of each unique TCRbeta CDR3 region, sequences were collapsed and filtered. T cell fraction was estimated by normalization of TCRbeta template counts to usable DNA, with usable DNA being measured through amplification of reference genes present in all nucleated cells. Repertoire TCRs were annotated as SARS-CoV-2-specific when V gene, CDR3 amino acid sequence and J gene were exactly matched to a known reactive TCR set. The reference SARS-CoV-2 TCR set came from MIRA and was filtered for enrichment in COVID-19-positive ImmuneCODE repertoires, removing public or cross-reactive TCRs. Using the MIRA antigens, annotated TCRs were further analysed by specific ORF or by position within an ORF. Breadth was defined as annotated unique rearrangements over total unique productive rearrangements; depth was the summed frequency of those rearrangements. Group comparisons of TCR breadth used two-sided Wilcoxon rank-sum tests. TCRdb holds this immuneACCESS table with in-frame rearrangements only. Some clones are missing; in checked studies, unresolved V genes explain under half, and the rest has no known cause. V and J calls and clone size are as listed in that table; D and trimming were resolved from the DNA. The sample profile shows 200,000 to 250,000 clones; over 75% of them were found once. Around 11% of the sample is taken by the ten largest.

V is pruned by 8 bases and J by 0 bases, leaving 2 bases of the junction without a gene match. As encoded in the germline V gene (reference sequence), CDR1 is MNHNY while CDR2 is SVGAGI. The CDR3 goes from the cysteine to the phenylalanine over 14 residues. The read is trimmed to its CDR3 DNA, 42 bases read in frame from base 1. Interpreted using the paper, the treatment or condition label stands for: around 19 received Ad26.COV2.S at low or high dose, single or two shots; several received placebo; per-sample allocation not given. Repertoires of vaccine and placebo recipients were sequenced from samples collected on day 63 after the first injection. Cohort 1b enrolled about two dozen adults aged 18-55 years at a single site in Boston, USA, between 29 July and 7 August 2020. Ad26.COV2.S was a replication-incompetent adenovirus type 26 vector expressing a prefusion-stabilized SARS-CoV-2 spike protein from the original Wuhan strain.

The source of this sequence is a person between 18 and 59 years old who received the Ad26.COV2.S COVID-19 vaccine or a placebo. The rearrangement combines TRBV6-6 with TRBJ1-3, with 9 junctional bases fitting TRBD1. The sample here was peripheral blood, taken in a trial of Ad26.COV2.S vaccine versus placebo. The base sequence is TGTGCCAGCCGGGACAGGGCCTCTGGAAACACCATATATTTT. This yields the protein CASRDRASGNTIYF.